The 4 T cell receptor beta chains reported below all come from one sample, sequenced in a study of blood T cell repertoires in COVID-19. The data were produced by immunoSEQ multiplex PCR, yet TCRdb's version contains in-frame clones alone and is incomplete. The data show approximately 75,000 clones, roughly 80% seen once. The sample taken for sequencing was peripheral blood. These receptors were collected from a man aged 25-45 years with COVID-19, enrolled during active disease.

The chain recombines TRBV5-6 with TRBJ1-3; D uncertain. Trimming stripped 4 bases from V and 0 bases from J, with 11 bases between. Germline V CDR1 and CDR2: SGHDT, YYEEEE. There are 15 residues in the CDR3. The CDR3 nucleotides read TGTGCCAGCAGCAGAGGGCCCTCCTCTGGAAACACCATATATTTT. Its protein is CASSRGPSSGNTIYF.

CDR3 nucleotides: TGTGCCAGCAGCCTGCTCCAAAGCGGGAGCTTAGATACGCAGTATTTT. Translated, it gives CASSLLQSGSLDTQYF. This chain links TRBV7-9 with TRBJ2-3; TRBD2 matches 8 bases. V lost 5 bases, J lost 5 bases, and 12 bases stayed unmatched. Germline V lookup: CDR1 SEHNR, CDR2 FQNEAQ (reference sequence). CDR3 size: 16 residues.

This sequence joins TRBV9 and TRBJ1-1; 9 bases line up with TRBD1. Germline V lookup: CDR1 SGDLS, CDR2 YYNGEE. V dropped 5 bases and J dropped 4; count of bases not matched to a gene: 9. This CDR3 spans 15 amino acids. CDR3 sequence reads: CASSLTTGGLTEAFF. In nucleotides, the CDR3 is TGTGCCAGCAGTCTTACGACAGGGGGACTCACTGAAGCTTTCTTT.

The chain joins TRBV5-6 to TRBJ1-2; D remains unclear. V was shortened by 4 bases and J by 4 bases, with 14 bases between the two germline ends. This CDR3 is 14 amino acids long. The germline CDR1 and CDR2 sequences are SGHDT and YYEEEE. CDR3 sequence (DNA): TGTGCCAGCAGCCCTATGGACGGACTCTATGGCTACACCTTC. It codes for CASSPMDGLYGYTF.